Presented here are 22 T cell receptor beta chains from one specimen sequenced in a study of cytomegalovirus exposure and HLA in healthy donors. PCR involved 60 Vbeta and 13 Jbeta primers. Produced via immunoSEQ multiplex PCR; TCRdb's table is partial and in-frame only. The data show 200,000 or so clones, with approximately 82% seen just once and 0.6% to 0.65% held by the top ten. Sequencing was carried out using PBMCs. The receptors were gathered from a young man in good health and CMV-seronegative.

Only one count was recorded for this clone. This chain uses TRBV28 with TRBJ2-7; 7 nucleotides match TRBD2. CDR1 is MDHEN, CDR2 SYDVKM, per germline. This CDR3 spans 14 amino acids. The V segment lost 6 bases and the J segment 2 bases; nucleotides outside the gene matches: 7. The CDR3 DNA is TGTGCCAGCAGCCAACTAGCGCCAACCTACGAGCAGTACTTC. Protein: CASSQLAPTYEQYF.

V usage is TRBV5-1 and J usage is TRBJ1-1, with 8 positions matching TRBD1. The germline V gene has CDR1 SGHRS and CDR2 YFSETQ. Trimming cost V 0 bases and J 7 bases; bases outside gene matches: 11. The CDR3 runs to 16 residues. The CDR3 reads CASSLAAGRGPGEAFF. The CDR3 nucleotides read TGCGCCAGCAGCTTGGCCGCCGGCAGGGGGCCTGGTGAAGCTTTCTTT.

The count of this clone is one. The chain uses TRBV5-1 and TRBJ1-4, with D uncertain. Germline V CDR1 and CDR2: SGHRS, YFSETQ. Between the trimmed V and J ends, which lost 4 bases and 8 bases, there was a span of 18 bases. The CDR3 is 15 residues long. The CDR3 DNA sequence: TGCGCCAGCAGCCGTGATTCGGGCCGCGGGGAAAAACTGTTTTTT. Residues: CASSRDSGRGEKLFF.

This chain joins TRBV7-6 and TRBJ2-1, with TRBD2 matching 9 bases. Germline V gene data show CDR1 as SGHVS and CDR2 as FNYEAQ. Trimming removed 1 base from V and 4 bases from J; junction bases left unmatched: 2. The CDR3 is 15 residues long. CDR3 in DNA: TGTGCCAGCAGCTTAGGACTAGCGGAGTACAATGAGCAGTTCTTC. Its protein is CASSLGLAEYNEQFF.

This chain uses TRBV4-1 with TRBJ2-1; TRBD2 aligns across 12 bases. With V trimmed by 8 bases and J by 4 bases, 6 bases remained unmatched. Germline assignment: CDR1 MGHRA and CDR2 YSYEKL. CDR3 size: 15 residues. This CDR3 is CASLGTSGPYNEQFF. The CDR3 DNA is TGCGCCAGCCTTGGGACTAGCGGGCCTTACAATGAGCAGTTCTTC.

This chain connects TRBV28 to TRBJ2-1, with 9 bases lining up with TRBD1. This CDR3 region has 14 residues. CDR1 is MDHEN, CDR2 SYDVKM, per germline. Trimming cost V 5 bases and J 6 bases; bases outside gene matches: 5. CDR3 sequence reads: CASSTTGGPNEQFF. The CDR3 nucleotides are TGTGCCAGCAGTACGACAGGGGGTCCCAATGAGCAGTTCTTC.

The rearrangement links TRBV7-9 to TRBJ2-1; D is possibly TRBD1 (7 bases). Germline loops: CDR1 SEHNR, CDR2 FQNEAQ (reference sequence). This CDR3 has 17 residues. Trimming shortened V by 4 bases and J by 3 bases, and 19 bases separated the two germline ends. The CDR3 protein is CASSSGGSRGYYNEQFF. Written as DNA, the CDR3 is TGTGCCAGCAGCTCAGGGGGGTCGAGAGGTTACTACAATGAGCAGTTCTTC.

The chain carries TRBV29-1 and TRBJ2-1; 9 nucleotides align to TRBD2. V dropped 6 bases and J dropped 12; count of bases not matched to a gene: 21. The CDR3 contains 16 residues. CDR1 and CDR2 from the germline V gene are SQVTM and ANQGSEA. CDR3 region: CSVQSDSPGRRGGQFF. CDR3 DNA sequence: TGCAGCGTCCAATCCGACAGTCCGGGACGGCGGGGGGGGCAGTTCTTC.

The rearrangement links TRBV4-1 to TRBJ2-7; TRBD2 might be the D (5 bases). Germline-derived CDR1 and CDR2 are MGHRA and YSYEKL. The CDR3 extends over 14 amino acids. Trimming stripped 3 bases from V and 2 bases from J, with 11 bases between. The CDR3 nucleotides read TGCGCCAGCAGCCACACTGGACTCCCCTACGAGCAGTACTTC. Its translation is CASSHTGLPYEQYF.

The chain recombines TRBV5-1 with TRBJ2-4, with 16 bases identical to TRBD2. This CDR3 is built from 18 residues. V was pared by 1 base and J by 8 bases, with 9 bases of the junction left unmatched. Germline V lookup: CDR1 SGHRS, CDR2 YFSETQ. The CDR3 DNA is TGCGCCAGCAGCTTGCAGACCGGGACTAGCGGGAGGGCGGACATTCAGTACTTC. It translates to CASSLQTGTSGRADIQYF.

V is TRBV25-1 and J is TRBJ2-7; 8 bases agree with TRBD1. V dropped 5 bases and J dropped 7; count of bases not matched to a gene: 10. Germline V gene sequence: CDR1 MGHDK, CDR2 SYGVNS. This CDR3 has 14 residues. CDR3 residues: CASSRVGTGLEQYF. Here the CDR3 DNA reads TGTGCCAGCAGTAGAGTCGGGACAGGTTTGGAGCAGTACTTC.

Of note for this clone: Germline and junction disagree at one end, which may indicate a read error. The rearrangement links TRBV9 to TRBJ1-2; no clear D. Germline-derived CDR1 and CDR2 are SGDLS and YYNGEE. CDR3 length: 15 residues. Written as DNA, the CDR3 is TGTGCCAGCAGCCCCCAGCGGATTACTAACTATGGCTACACCTTT. Encoded protein: CASSPQRITNYGYTF.

This clone was picked up a small number of times. This sequence joins TRBV10-1 and TRBJ1-2; 7 positions agree with TRBD1. There are 13 residues in the CDR3. From germline, CDR1 is WNHNN and CDR2 SYGVQD (reference sequence). J gave up 4 bases and V 9 bases, and 8 bases lay outside the gene matches. This CDR3 reads CARSGQVTYGYTF. CDR3 sequence (DNA): TGCGCCAGATCCGGACAGGTTACCTATGGCTACACCTTC.

The chain joins TRBV14 to TRBJ2-1; 9 nucleotides match TRBD1. The length of the CDR3 is 17 residues. Trimming removed 4 bases from V and 4 bases from J; junction bases left unmatched: 11. Germline values: CDR1 SGHDN, CDR2 FVKESK. The CDR3 DNA sequence: TGTGCCAGCAGCCCCCTCCGGACAGGGGCCCGTTACAATGAGCAGTTCTTC. Translated, it gives CASSPLRTGARYNEQFF.

The chain links TRBV19 to TRBJ1-2; D not certain. The CDR3 contains 15 residues. The V end was cut by 2 bases, the J end by 5 bases, with 15 bases between. CDR1 and CDR2 from the germline V gene are LNHDA and SQIVND (reference sequence). The CDR3 loop reads CASSIRLYSEYGYTF. The CDR3 bases are TGTGCCAGTAGTATACGCCTCTACTCGGAGTATGGCTACACCTTC.

The chain combines TRBV19 with TRBJ2-7; TRBD1 might be the D (5 bases). CDR1 is LNHDA and CDR2 is SQIVND in the germline V gene (reference sequence). Between the trimmed V and J ends, which lost 3 bases and 2 bases, there was a span of 11 bases. This CDR3 is built from 14 residues. CDR3 loop: CASSIRTHTYEQYF. CDR3 bases: TGTGCCAGTAGTATCAGGACACATACCTACGAGCAGTACTTC.

V usage is TRBV2 and J usage is TRBJ2-5; TRBD1 aligns across 11 bases. The CDR3 covers 15 residues. CDR1 is SNHLY and CDR2 is FYNNEI in the germline V gene. The trim removed 4 bases at V and 5 bases at J, leaving 6 bases unmatched. CDR3 protein: CASSAGQGAWETQYF. For the CDR3, the DNA is TGTGCCAGCAGTGCCGGACAGGGGGCCTGGGAGACCCAGTACTTC.

Points on this clone: Other DNA sequences in the same sample also yield this CDR3. This chain uses TRBV5-1 with TRBJ2-7; 8 nucleotides line up with TRBD2. Trimming cost V 2 bases and J 2 bases; bases outside gene matches: 3. CDR1 and CDR2 (germline): SGHRS, YFSETQ. The CDR3 sequence is 14 residues long. The CDR3 coding sequence is TGCGCCAGCAGCTTAGGTAGCGGGGCCTACGAGCAGTACTTC. This encodes CASSLGSGAYEQYF.

The chain links TRBV2 to TRBJ2-3, with TRBD1 identical over 7 bases. This CDR3 has 18 residues. Germline V CDR1 and CDR2: SNHLY, FYNNEI. V shed 8 bases, J shed 2 bases, and the junction held 19 bases outside the gene matches. The DNA for the CDR3 is TGTGCCAGCGGACGCCTACCAACAGGGGTCCGATACACAGATACGCAGTATTTT. Its protein product is CASGRLPTGVRYTDTQYF.

V is TRBV2 and J is TRBJ2-1; 10 positions agree with TRBD2. This CDR3 contains 15 residues. CDR1 and CDR2 (germline): SNHLY, FYNNEI. V gave up 7 bases and J gave up 4 bases; unmatched junction bases: 7. This chain's CDR3 is CASKRTSGLYNEQFF. In nucleotides, the CDR3 is TGTGCCAGCAAACGGACTAGCGGCCTTTACAATGAGCAGTTCTTC. Full variable domain (outside the CDR3, taken from reference TRBV2 and TRBJ2-1): EPEVTQTPSHQVTQMGQEVILRCVPISNHLYFYWYRQILGQKVEFLVSFYNNEISEKSEIFDDQFSVERPDGSNFTLKIRSTKLEDSAMYFCASKRTSGLYNEQFFGPGTRLTVL.

The sample holds one count of this clone. The chain joins TRBV18 to TRBJ2-7; D is undetermined. This CDR3 has 16 residues. Trimming took off 2 bases at V and 4 bases at J, with 18 bases between the two ends. Germline V gene data show CDR1 as KGHSH and CDR2 as LQKENI. The DNA for the CDR3 is TGTGCCAGCTCACCAACGTGGGCAGGATCCTCATACGAGCAGTACTTC. Residues: CASSPTWAGSSYEQYF.

This clone was seen only once. The CDR3 protein is CASRRFGLDYGYTF. CDR3 coding DNA: TGTGCCAGCCGTCGTTTTGGCCTCGACTATGGCTACACCTTC. The chain uses TRBV6-1 and TRBJ1-2; D call uncertain. Looked up from germline, CDR1 is MNHNS and CDR2 is SASEGT. This CDR3 comprises 14 residues. Deletions cut 8 bases from V and 3 bases from J, with 16 bases between.